This T cell receptor beta chain was captured in a study of control samples from healthy donors and cancer patients. Profiled with immunoSEQ multiplex PCR; TCRdb holds only in-frame clones, not every one. The sample lists roughly 80,000 clones; roughly 88% were seen once. Trimming took off 7 bases at V and 5 bases at J, with 9 bases between the two ends. Germline V lookup: CDR1 LNHDA, CDR2 SQIVND (reference sequence). The CDR3 has 13 amino acids. The V and J genes are TRBV19 and TRBJ1-6, with D perhaps TRBD1 (6 bases). The sequence was obtained from a woman aged 50 to 60 in good health. The source material was blood. DNA for the CDR3: TGTGCCAGTATGGGGGGCAATAATTCACCCCTCCACTTT. Residues: CASMGGNNSPLHF.